This T cell receptor (beta chain) came from a study of shared clonotypes between healthy human individuals (dated by TCRdb to the early 2020s). Turning to the overall study: The cohort included three men and a couple of women between 18 and 49 years of age. For each donor, CD4 naive and CD4 memory were each given three plates, CD8 naive was given two plates, and CD8 memory was given one plate. Leukapheresis yielded between about 0.85 and 10 billion PBMCs per donor. To estimate repertoire size and how much clonotype sharing occurs between individuals, the study deeply sequenced the blood TCR repertoires of a handful of healthy adults. To increase sequencing depth and limit assay-specific biases, different laboratories used diverse techniques to prepare libraries and sequence TCR repertoires.

TCR CDR3 regions were amplified from genomic DNA by multiplex PCR using the deep immunoSEQ assay. Extracted genomic DNA from each cell subset was distributed evenly across all wells of several immunoSEQ 96-well plates, and each plate was treated as a replicate. For sorted subsets, 150 to 200 ng genomic DNA, equal to about 30,000 T cell genomes, was loaded into each replicate PCR. The purified libraries were quantified using a Qubit 3.0 fluorometer, sized with a Bioanalyzer 2100, and then quantified again using the KAPA Library Quantification kit. Every immunoSEQ 96-well plate was sequenced on a dedicated single-read 150-cycle Illumina NextSeq 550 flow cell. The original methods were these. Because only junctional sequences without quality scores were contained in the immunoSEQ output, filtering matching that applied to full-length reads could not be performed. Sequences were annotated with PyIR, a Python wrapper for IgBLAST v1.9, and V/J genes and CDR3 were assigned using IMGT germline references. Any read was removed if the V/J assignment was weak (E-value above 1e-6), the CDR3 was missing, or the read contained stop codons, out-of-frame junctions, or ambiguous translated residues. A V3J clonotype was defined by an identical inferred V gene, J gene, and CDR3 amino acid sequence. To compute the percentage overlap between repertoires, the number of shared unique clonotypes was divided by the size of the smaller repertoire. Richness of each repertoire was evaluated using RTK rarefaction, the Chao1 estimator, and Recon v2.1 estimates of unobserved clonotypes. Generation probabilities were computed with OLGA for all TCRbeta clonotypes obtained by the gDNA method from a few donors. TCRdb obtained this table from immuneACCESS and retained in-frame rearrangements with V and J assigned. These tables miss some clones; where compared with another copy, unresolved V genes account for less than half of the shortfall, and the remainder is unexplained. V, J and clone size are taken as reported in that table, and D and trimming were inferred from the DNA itself. For this sample the table gives 1,500,000 or so clones, of which around 98.5% were detected only once. Of the sample, around 0.33% falls within the top ten clones.

Overall results and qualifications from the work: Larger estimated clonotype richness was generally found for naive subsets than for memory subsets. Compared with non-shared clonotypes, clonotypes shared by all four sorted-subset donors had higher generation probabilities. Across a few donors, roughly 5.4% of naive CD4, roughly 3.5% of naive CD8, about 2.3% of memory CD4, and approximately 0.4% of memory CD8 clonotypes were shared. Sampling was restricted to blood, and TCR repertoires in tissue are likely to differ from TCR repertoires in blood. Even with the large sequencing depth, rarefaction of the sorted-subset datasets indicated that sequencing was incomplete. Pairwise subsampling led to the expectation that sequencing depth would affect the degree of clonotype sharing among donors. Because the study included a small number of donors, the genetic and exposure-history diversity represented was limited.

A word on this clone: Its binding antigen is unknown. No quality values exist for individual bases; no much larger clone is one base distant.

Healthy HIV-negative adults with no recently reported acute infections or vaccinations were included as donors. All donors were Caucasian adults living in Nashville, Tennessee, USA. CD4+ T cells were enriched by magnetic negative selection; naive cells were then positively selected on CD45RA, and the negative fraction formed the memory subset. Blood was obtained by leukapheresis, after which PBMCs were separated by Ficoll-Histopaque density gradient centrifugation and cryopreserved in liquid nitrogen vapor phase. Analytical flow cytometry was used to check the purity and quantity of every magnetically sorted T cell population. Genomic DNA was isolated from each sorted fraction and quantified by UV absorbance on a Nanodrop 2000c. Per the germline V gene (reference sequence), SEHNR is the CDR1 and FQNEAQ is the CDR2. The germline V end is reduced by 2 bases and the J end by 3 bases; junction bases left unmatched: 5. The CDR3 holds 15 amino acids from the cysteine to the phenylalanine. CDR3 DNA is the only sequence kept; it has 45 bases, read in frame from the first base.

This receptor chain uses TRBV7-9 and TRBJ1-1; 8 bases in the junction line up with TRBD1. The clonotype originates from a young man in good health. The specimen was naive CD4+ T cells sorted from blood. Explained via the paper, the cell subset or site label denotes: CD45RA+ positively selected. The base sequence is TGTGCCAGCAGCTTATCGACAGGGGTGGACACTGAAGCTTTCTTT. It encodes CASSLSTGVDTEAFF. When the CDR3 is completed using the reference TRBV7-9 and TRBJ1-1 genes on either side, the full variable domain is DTGVSQNPRHKITKRGQNVTFRCDPISEHNRLYWYRQTLGQGPEFLTYFQNEAQLEKSRLLSDRFSAERPKGSFSTLEIQRTEQGDSAMYLCASSLSTGVDTEAFFGQGTRLTVV.